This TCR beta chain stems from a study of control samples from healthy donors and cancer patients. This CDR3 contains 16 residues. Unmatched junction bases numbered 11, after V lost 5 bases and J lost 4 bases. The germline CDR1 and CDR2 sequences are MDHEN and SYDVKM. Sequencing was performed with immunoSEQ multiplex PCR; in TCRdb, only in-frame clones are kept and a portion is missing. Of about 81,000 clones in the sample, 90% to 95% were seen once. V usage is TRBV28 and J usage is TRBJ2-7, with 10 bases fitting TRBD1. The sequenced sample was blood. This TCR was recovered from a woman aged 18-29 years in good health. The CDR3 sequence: CASSPWGGQGSYEQYF. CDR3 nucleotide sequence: TGTGCCAGCAGTCCCTGGGGGGGACAGGGGTCTTACGAGCAGTACTTC.